The next 27 T cell receptor beta chains were all read from a single sample in a study of blood T cell repertoires in COVID-19. Profiled with immunoSEQ multiplex PCR; TCRdb holds only in-frame clones, not every one. The data hold under 350,000 clones, with about 92% observed a single time. Sequencing used PBMCs or T cells enriched from blood (not recorded which). The receptors derive from a man aged 55 to 69 who had recovered from COVID-19.

The chain combines TRBV5-1 with TRBJ1-3; D not resolved. The CDR3 is made up of 14 amino acids. Germline CDR1 SGHRS, CDR2 YFSETQ. V was pared by 4 bases and J by 4 bases, with 12 bases between. The CDR3 loop reads CASSPSTGGNTIYF. The CDR3 DNA reads TGCGCCAGCAGCCCCTCGACGGGGGGAAACACCATATATTTT.

V and J are TRBV2 and TRBJ2-5; 7 bases agree with TRBD2. Germline V gives CDR1 SNHLY, CDR2 FYNNEI. Germline trimming cut 7 bases from V and 0 bases from J; bases unmatched to any gene: 8. The CDR3 is 15 amino acids. Written as DNA, the CDR3 is TGTGCCAGCAAGCTAGCGGTTTGGTACCAAGAGACCCAGTACTTC. Protein: CASKLAVWYQETQYF.

The chain links TRBV19 to TRBJ2-2; 11 bases are shared with TRBD2. V was clipped by 5 bases and J by 4 bases; unmatched bases: 3. This CDR3 has 15 residues. The V gene's germline CDR1 is LNHDA and CDR2 SQIVND (reference sequence). The CDR3 here is CASSRLAGGTGELFF. CDR3 sequence (DNA): TGTGCCAGTAGTCGTCTAGCGGGAGGCACCGGGGAGCTGTTTTTT.

The gene calls are TRBV6-2 or TRBV6-3 and TRBJ2-1; 15 bases are a match to TRBD2. V trimming: 5 bases; J trimming: 3 bases; junction bases outside the gene matches: 5. Germline lookup yields CDR1 MNHEY and CDR2 SVGEGT. This CDR3 is built from 17 residues. CDR3 DNA sequence: TGTGCCAGCAGTCCGGGACTAGCGGGAGGACGCTACAATGAGCAGTTCTTC. Protein sequence: CASSPGLAGGRYNEQFF.

The chain couples TRBV10-1 to TRBJ2-5; the D gene is possibly TRBD2 (6 bases). From germline, CDR1 is WNHNN and CDR2 SYGVQD (reference sequence). The CDR3 covers 15 residues. The V end lost 7 bases, the J end lost 5 bases, and 20 bases lay between the germline ends. The CDR3 loop reads CASTGITSRGETQYF. DNA of the CDR3: TGCGCCAGCACGGGGATAACTAGCCGAGGTGAGACCCAGTACTTC.

The chain carries TRBV7-9 and TRBJ1-2; TRBD1 matches 7 bases. Per germline, CDR1 SEHNR and CDR2 FQNEAQ (reference sequence). V was pared by 0 bases and J by 7 bases, with 11 bases of the junction left unmatched. The CDR3 consists of 16 residues. Here the CDR3 DNA reads TGTGCCAGCAGCTTAGCCCAGGCAGACAGGGTATTTGGCTACACCTTC. It yields the protein CASSLAQADRVFGYTF.

This clone was counted a few times. The chain uses TRBV27 and TRBJ2-2; a weak D match, TRBD1 (6 bases). Germline values: CDR1 MNHEY, CDR2 SMNVEV (reference sequence). The CDR3 loop spans 13 amino acids. Trimming removed 11 bases from V and 1 base from J, with 11 bases in between. CDR3 loop: CASGQMNTGELFF. The CDR3 DNA follows: TGTGCCTCCGGACAGATGAACACCGGGGAGCTGTTTTTT.

This clone was recorded only once. The gene calls are TRBV4-1 and TRBJ1-1; no reliable D call. This CDR3 is built from 13 residues. From germline, CDR1 is MGHRA and CDR2 YSYEKL. The germline V and J ends were trimmed by 0 bases and 11 bases, with 13 bases remaining between them. CDR3 residues: CASSQETGWEAFF. DNA of the CDR3: TGCGCCAGCAGCCAAGAGACTGGTTGGGAGGCTTTCTTT.

The genes are TRBV19 and TRBJ1-1, with 7 bases lining up with TRBD1. V shed 4 bases, J shed 5 bases, and the junction held 4 bases outside the gene matches. CDR3 length equals 13 residues. CDR1 is LNHDA, CDR2 SQIVND, per germline (reference sequence). CDR3 sequence: CASSTLQGTEAFF. CDR3 coding DNA: TGTGCCAGTAGTACCCTACAGGGGACTGAAGCTTTCTTT.

The chain links TRBV7-9 to TRBJ1-5; TRBD1 matches 7 bases. With V trimmed by 4 bases and J by 4 bases, 4 bases remained unmatched. CDR1 and CDR2 (germline): SEHNR, FQNEAQ (reference sequence). This CDR3 contains 14 residues. CDR3 DNA: TGTGCCAGCAGCTCCGACAGGGTAAATCAGCCCCAGCATTTT. It codes for CASSSDRVNQPQHF. The whole variable domain, filled in from reference TRBV7-9 and TRBJ1-5, reads DTGVSQNPRHKITKRGQNVTFRCDPISEHNRLYWYRQTLGQGPEFLTYFQNEAQLEKSRLLSDRFSAERPKGSFSTLEIQRTEQGDSAMYLCASSSDRVNQPQHFGDGTRLSIL.

The chain recombines TRBV10-3 with TRBJ1-3; 7 bases align to TRBD1. The germline CDR1 and CDR2 sequences are ENHRY and SYGVKD. Unmatched junction bases numbered 4, after V lost 2 bases and J lost 0 bases. The CDR3 sequence is 16 residues long. The CDR3, as DNA: TGTGCCATCAGTGAGCGGACAGGCGTCTCTGGAAACACCATATATTTT. This sequence encodes CAISERTGVSGNTIYF.

This chain uses TRBV5-4 with TRBJ2-7; D possibly corresponds to TRBD1 (6 bases). The ends were cut back, 0 bases at V and 7 bases at J, with 11 bases in the middle. Germline V gene sequence: CDR1 SGHNT, CDR2 YYREEE (reference sequence). The CDR3 has 13 amino acids. This CDR3 is CASSLDRAKEQYF. DNA for the CDR3: TGTGCCAGCAGCTTGGACAGGGCGAAAGAGCAGTACTTC.

This clone has a single count. The chain employs TRBV5-4 and TRBJ2-1; 10 bases match TRBD2. The CDR3 is made up of 13 amino acids. Looked up from germline, CDR1 is SGHNT and CDR2 is YYREEE (reference sequence). V trimming: 6 bases; J trimming: 5 bases; junction bases outside the gene matches: 2. DNA for the CDR3: TGTGCCAGCAAAGGACTAGCGGACAATGAGCAGTTCTTC. The encoded protein is CASKGLADNEQFF.

The chain uses TRBV21-1 and TRBJ1-2; the table's D call TRBD1 went unverified against the DNA. TRBV21-1 is noted as a pseudogene. CDR3 length: 18 amino acids. CDR3 in DNA: TGTGCCAGCAGCAAATCGCGGGGACAGGGAAAAAATAACTATGGCTACACCTTC. This translates into CASSKSRGQGKNNYGYTF.

The chain links TRBV12-3 or TRBV12-4 to TRBJ1-1; no clear D gene. V was trimmed by 3 bases and J by 8 bases, leaving 13 bases between them. This CDR3 region has 13 residues. CDR3 in amino acids: CASSFGGGGEAFF. DNA for the CDR3: TGTGCCAGCAGTTTTGGAGGCGGCGGAGAAGCTTTCTTT.

The J gene is TRBJ2-3, the V gene TRBV18, with 10 positions matching TRBD2. V dropped 0 bases and J dropped 6; count of bases not matched to a gene: 9. The CDR3 totals 17 residues. Germline V gives CDR1 KGHSH, CDR2 LQKENI. The CDR3 DNA reads TGTGCCAGCTCACCACCCAGTACTCTAGCGGGAGCGGATACGCAGTATTTT. Protein: CASSPPSTLAGADTQYF.

V usage is TRBV30 and J usage is TRBJ2-5, with 7 bases lining up with TRBD2. CDR1 GTSNPN and CDR2 SVGIG come from the germline V gene (reference sequence). This CDR3 is 13 amino acids long. V trimming: 5 bases; J trimming: 9 bases; junction bases outside the gene matches: 12. Here the CDR3 reads CAWDPAGARAQYF. In nucleotides, the CDR3 is TGTGCCTGGGACCCGGCGGGAGCAAGGGCCCAGTACTTC.

This chain links TRBV18 with TRBJ2-7; 9 bases line up with TRBD1. The CDR3 runs to 16 residues. The V gene end was trimmed by 5 bases and the J gene end by 3 bases; junction bases not matched to a gene: 11. CDR1 KGHSH and CDR2 LQKENI come from the germline V gene. The CDR3 DNA is TGTGCCAGCTCAAATATTCGGGGACAGGGAAACTACGAGCAGTACTTC. Protein product: CASSNIRGQGNYEQYF.

V and J are TRBV27 and TRBJ1-6; TRBD1 matches at 7 bases. Germline values: CDR1 MNHEY, CDR2 SMNVEV (reference sequence). The CDR3 is made up of 14 amino acids. The trim removed 6 bases at V and 7 bases at J, leaving 6 bases unmatched. DNA for the CDR3: TGTGCCAGCAGCCGGACAGGAGGGAATTCACCCCTCCACTTT. Its protein is CASSRTGGNSPLHF.

The chain uses TRBV19 and TRBJ1-2, with D possibly TRBD1 on 5 matching bases. The CDR3 runs to 12 residues. V was pared by 9 bases and J by 8 bases, with 16 bases between. Germline CDR1 is LNHDA and CDR2 is SQIVND (reference sequence). CDR3 sequence: CASHQGGRGYTF. The CDR3 DNA follows: TGTGCCAGCCATCAGGGAGGCCGGGGCTACACCTTC. The entire variable domain, with the rest obtained from reference TRBV19 and TRBJ1-2, is as follows: DGGITQSPKYLFRKEGQNVTLSCEQNLNHDAMYWYRQDPGQGLRLIYYSQIVNDFQKGDIAEGYSVSREKKESFPLTVTSAQKNPTAFYLCASHQGGRGYTFGSGTRLTVV.

The chain joins TRBV30 to TRBJ2-1, with 10 positions matching TRBD1. Looked up from germline, CDR1 is GTSNPN and CDR2 is SVGIG (reference sequence). CDR3 size: 14 residues. V gave up 0 bases and J gave up 5 bases; unmatched junction bases: 1. The CDR3 region is CAWSVGTGDNEQFF. The CDR3 DNA follows: TGTGCCTGGAGTGTGGGGACAGGGGACAATGAGCAGTTCTTC.

The genes are TRBV3-1 (or the pseudogene TRBV3-2) and TRBJ2-3; 11 nucleotides agree with TRBD2. With 0 bases clipped from V and 10 bases from J, the junction kept 6 bases outside the gene matches. Germline V gene data show CDR1 as LGHDT and CDR2 as YNNKEL (reference sequence). CDR3 length equals 15 residues. The CDR3 DNA is TGTGCCAGCAGCCAAGATATTACTAGCGGGAGTGCGCAGTATTTT. This codes for CASSQDITSGSAQYF.

The V call is TRBV12-3 or TRBV12-4, the J call TRBJ2-2, with unresolved D. Trimming shortened V by 1 base and J by 7 bases, and 4 bases separated the two germline ends. The CDR3 covers 12 residues. The CDR3 loop is CASSLVVGELFF. CDR3 nucleotide sequence: TGTGCCAGCAGTTTAGTAGTCGGGGAGCTGTTTTTT.

The gene calls are TRBV6-5 and TRBJ2-7; D might be TRBD1 (6 bases). CDR1 is MNHEY and CDR2 is SVGAGI in the germline V gene. The CDR3 runs 14 residues. V shed 6 bases and J shed 7 bases, with 19 bases lying between them. CDR3 nucleotide sequence: TGTGCCAGCAGCCTACAGGGCCTCCTCGGGGAGCAGTACTTC. Its protein is CASSLQGLLGEQYF.

There are a few counts of this clone. V is TRBV5-4 and J is TRBJ2-7; a possible D gene is TRBD2 (6 bases). The CDR3 length is 13 residues. The germline V and J ends were trimmed by 3 bases and 6 bases, with 13 bases remaining between them. The germline gives CDR1 SGHNT, CDR2 YYREEE (reference sequence). The CDR3 DNA reads as TGTGCCAGCAGCTCGGGAGCTTTTTCCGAGCAGTACTTC. As protein: CASSSGAFSEQYF. Full variable domain (outside the CDR3, taken from reference TRBV5-4 and TRBJ2-7): ETGVTQSPTHLIKTRGQQVTLRCSSQSGHNTVSWYQQALGQGPQFIFQYYREEENGRGNFPPRFSGLQFPNYSSELNVNALELDDSALYLCASSSGAFSEQYFGPGTRLTVT.

The chain is built from TRBV11-2 and TRBJ2-1, with 10 bases fitting TRBD2. The germline gives CDR1 SGHAT, CDR2 FQNNGV. CDR3 length: 17 amino acids. Unmatched junction bases numbered 9, after V lost 3 bases and J lost 4 bases. For the CDR3, the DNA is TGTGCCAGCAGCTTCACGAGAGCGGGGGGGACTTACAATGAGCAGTTCTTC. It yields the protein CASSFTRAGGTYNEQFF.

The chain has TRBV9 and TRBJ2-1; D gene ambiguous. Trimming shortened V by 3 bases and J by 5 bases, and 27 bases separated the two germline ends. This CDR3 comprises 19 residues. Germline-derived CDR1 and CDR2 are SGDLS and YYNGEE. CDR3 residues: CASSGSSSSEWVGHNEQFF. CDR3 DNA: TGTGCCAGCAGCGGAAGCAGTAGCTCAGAATGGGTTGGCCACAATGAGCAGTTCTTC.